The 22 T cell receptor beta chains presented below share a single source sample, sequenced in a study of T-cell reconstitution after alpha-beta-depleted transplantation in children. The library targeted TCRbeta and was prepared with unique molecular identifiers. MiXCR, applied by TCRdb to the PCR reads, yields one record per CDR3 protein. The repertoire consists of 250,000 to 400,000 distinct CDR3 sequences, with roughly 21% occurring once and the leading ten covering roughly 9.7%. The sequences come from PBMCs, mostly from graft donor cells, collected 180 days after TCRalphabeta/CD19-depleted stem cell transplant. These receptors were obtained from a male patient between 10 and 17 years old who had a stem cell transplant for acute lymphoblastic leukemia, so the T cells may come from the graft donor.

This clonotype was seen only a few times. The V and J genes are TRBV5-1 and TRBJ1-4, with TRBD1 as a possible D gene (5 bases). The CDR3 totals 12 residues. V was clipped by 4 bases and J by 11 bases, with 12 bases between them. CDR1 SGHRS and CDR2 YFSETQ come from the germline V gene. The CDR3 sequence is CASSPGTAKLFF. CDR3 in DNA: TGCGCCAGCAGCCCCGGGACTGCTAAACTGTTTTTT. The full variable domain, with the rest looked up from reference TRBV5-1 and TRBJ1-4, is KAGVTQTPRYLIKTRGQQVTLSCSPISGHRSVSWYQQTPGQGLQFLFEYFSETQRNKGNFPGRFSGRQFSNSRSEMNVSTLELGDSALYLCASSPGTAKLFFGSGTQLSVL.

The CDR3 spells CASSLSKGAYEQFF. The CDR3 DNA is TGTGCCAGCAGTTTATCGAAAGGGGCCTATGAGCAGTTCTTC. This chain connects TRBV27 to TRBJ2-1, with D maybe TRBD1 (5 bases). Trimming removed 0 bases at V and 8 bases at J, with 11 bases between. The CDR3 has 14 residues. Germline-derived CDR1 and CDR2 are MNHEY and SMNVEV (reference sequence).

The gene calls are TRBV29-1 and TRBJ1-1; D not certain. The germline V gene encodes CDR1 SQVTM and CDR2 ANQGSEA. This CDR3 contains 13 residues. The V and J ends lost 1 base and 2 bases respectively, with 8 bases between them. CDR3 amino acids: CSVEVGFNTEAFF. The CDR3 nucleotides are TGCAGCGTTGAAGTGGGTTTTAACACTGAAGCTTTCTTT.

The sample holds a few counts of this clonotype. The chain employs TRBV29-1 and TRBJ1-6; TRBD1 matches 8 bases. Germline CDR1 is SQVTM and CDR2 is ANQGSEA. The CDR3 has 13 amino acids. V trimming: 5 bases; J trimming: 9 bases; junction bases outside the gene matches: 6. CDR3 region: CSVSTGGGSPLHF. CDR3 in DNA: TGCAGCGTTTCTACAGGGGGAGGTTCACCCCTCCACTTT.

CDR3 amino acids: CASSRSGNNEQFF. The CDR3 coding sequence is TGTGCCAGCAGTCGTAGCGGGAACAATGAGCAGTTCTTC. The chain joins TRBV27 to TRBJ2-1, with 8 bases matching TRBD2. There are 13 residues in the CDR3. The J segment lost 5 bases and the V segment lost 5 bases, leaving 2 bases of the junction unmatched. CDR1 and CDR2 from the germline V gene are MNHEY and SMNVEV (reference sequence).

This clonotype was observed a handful of times. This chain links TRBV4-2 with TRBJ2-7; D not resolved. CDR3 length: 16 amino acids. From germline, CDR1 is LGHNA and CDR2 YNFKEQ. With 3 bases removed from V and 2 bases from J, the gap between germline ends came to 17 bases. The CDR3 DNA reads as TGTGCCAGCAGCCAGTCTCCGGGTCCCGTAGCCTACGAGCAGTACTTC. It encodes CASSQSPGPVAYEQYF.

This clonotype came up a few times. The rearrangement uses TRBV7-2 and TRBJ2-7; 7 bases fit TRBD2. From germline, CDR1 is SGHTA and CDR2 FQGNSA. The CDR3 has 16 residues. Trimming at V came to 1 base and at J to 7 bases, leaving 13 bases not matched to a gene. The CDR3 DNA reads TGTGCCAGCAGCTTAGTGTCGGCGGGAGTTTATGGAGAGCAGTACTTC. This translates into CASSLVSAGVYGEQYF.

This clonotype was observed a handful of times. The chain couples TRBV7-9 to TRBJ1-1; D is ambiguous. The CDR3 runs to 16 residues. The germline gives CDR1 SEHNR, CDR2 FQNEAQ (reference sequence). Trimming took 1 base from V and 5 from J, leaving 17 bases between them. The CDR3, as DNA: TGTGCCAGCAGCTTAGTCCTTGCGGCCTGGGTTACTGAAGCTTTCTTT. It encodes CASSLVLAAWVTEAFF.

This clonotype was seen only a few times. The chain joins TRBV18 to TRBJ2-2; D remains ambiguous. Germline V gene sequence: CDR1 KGHSH, CDR2 LQKENI. Trimming pared 1 base from V and 7 bases from J, leaving 4 bases between. CDR3 length: 12 residues. CDR3 sequence: CASSPRYGELFF. For the CDR3, the DNA is TGTGCCAGCTCACCACGGTACGGGGAGCTGTTTTTT.

The chain combines TRBV20-1 with TRBJ1-2, with 7 bases identical to TRBD1. The J segment lost 3 bases and the V segment lost 4 bases, leaving 8 bases of the junction unmatched. This CDR3 has 14 amino acids. Germline V gene lookup returns CDR1 DFQATT and CDR2 SNEGSKA (reference sequence). Here the CDR3 DNA reads TGCAGTGCTACGCCCGGGACAGATGACTATGGCTACACCTTC. Translated, it gives CSATPGTDDYGYTF.

This clonotype occurred a few times. The V call is TRBV10-3, the J call TRBJ1-3; D unclear. Trimming cost V 2 bases and J 0 bases, with 8 bases left between them. Looked up from germline, CDR1 is ENHRY and CDR2 is SYGVKD. The CDR3 covers 15 residues. CDR3 coding DNA: TGTGCCATCAGTGAGGATCTGAGCTCTGGAAACACCATATATTTT. As protein: CAISEDLSSGNTIYF.

The rearrangement uses TRBV5-1 and TRBJ1-1; D is unclear. CDR1 SGHRS and CDR2 YFSETQ come from the germline V gene. The length of the CDR3 is 13 residues. Deletions cut 4 bases from V and 3 bases from J, with 10 bases between. The CDR3 bases are TGCGCCAGCAGCCCCCGCTCAGACACTGAAGCTTTCTTT. This gives the protein CASSPRSDTEAFF.

The chain employs TRBV18 and TRBJ1-2, with TRBD1 matching 7 bases. CDR1 and CDR2 from the germline V gene are KGHSH and LQKENI. The V segment lost 3 bases and the J segment 10 bases; nucleotides outside the gene matches: 14. This CDR3 has 15 amino acids. The CDR3 DNA reads as TGTGCCAGCTCACCCCTGGGACAGCCCAACTCAATCTACACCTTC. Amino acids: CASSPLGQPNSIYTF. Looking up the rest from reference TRBV18 and TRBJ1-2 gives the full variable domain: NAGVMQNPRHLVRRRGQEARLRCSPMKGHSHVYWYRQLPEEGLKFMVYLQKENIIDESGMPKERFSAEFPKEGPSILRIQQVVRGDSAAYFCASSPLGQPNSIYTFGSGTRLTVV.

This clonotype has a handful of counts. The chain joins TRBV4-1 to TRBJ2-4; tentatively, D is TRBD1 or TRBD2 (5 bases each). Trimming removed 2 bases from V and 1 base from J, with 9 bases in between. This CDR3 is built from 15 residues. Per the germline V gene, CDR1 is MGHRA and CDR2 is YSYEKL. The DNA of the CDR3 is TGCGCCAGCAGCCAACTTGGGACCGCCAAAAACATTCAGTACTTC. It translates to CASSQLGTAKNIQYF.

This clonotype was found many times. The V and J genes are TRBV3-1 and TRBJ2-1; 9 nucleotides match TRBD2. The CDR3 has 16 residues. The V gene end was trimmed by 5 bases and the J gene end by 0 bases; junction bases not matched to a gene: 5. CDR1 and CDR2 from the germline V gene are LGHDT and YNNKEL (reference sequence). This chain's CDR3 is CASSTGLAGSYNEQFF. CDR3 sequence (DNA): TGTGCCAGCAGCACGGGACTAGCAGGCTCCTACAATGAGCAGTTCTTC.

This chain joins TRBV29-1 and TRBJ2-7; 8 bases map to TRBD2. The V gene end was trimmed by 2 bases and the J gene end by 6 bases; junction bases not matched to a gene: 3. CDR1 and CDR2 from the germline V gene are SQVTM and ANQGSEA. The CDR3 sequence is 12 residues long. CDR3 in amino acids: CSVERGTSEQYF. Written as DNA, the CDR3 is TGCAGCGTTGAACGGGGGACTAGCGAGCAGTACTTC.

The V call is TRBV12-3 or TRBV12-4, the J call TRBJ2-3, with D possibly TRBD1 on 5 matching bases. This CDR3 region has 15 residues. V lost 0 bases, J lost 2 bases, and 9 bases lay in between. The CDR3 nucleotides read TGTGCCAGCAGTTTAGCGACAGTCTTCACAGATACGCAGTATTTT. The encoded protein is CASSLATVFTDTQYF.

This clonotype was detected many times. CDR3 amino acids: CASTQPPDTQYF. Written as DNA, the CDR3 is TGTGCCAGCACCCAGCCCCCAGATACGCAGTATTTT. The rearrangement links TRBV12-3 or TRBV12-4 to TRBJ2-3; D gene ambiguous. V shed 7 bases and J shed 4 bases, with 9 bases lying between them. There are 12 residues in the CDR3.

The chain joins TRBV24-1 to TRBJ2-3; D is perhaps TRBD1 or TRBD2 (5 bases each). Germline CDR1 is KGHDR and CDR2 is SFDVKD. Trimming removed 9 bases from V and 2 bases from J, with 11 bases in between. The CDR3 consists of 13 residues. The CDR3 coding sequence is TGTGCCACCTCACTAGGACACACAGATACGCAGTATTTT. It translates to CATSLGHTDTQYF.

The genes are TRBV27 and TRBJ2-1, with TRBD2 matching over 7 bases. V was clipped by 1 base and J by 1 base; unmatched bases: 13. The CDR3 runs 19 residues. The germline V gene has CDR1 MNHEY and CDR2 SMNVEV (reference sequence). The CDR3, as DNA: TGTGCCAGCAGTTTATTGGGCCCTGCGGGAGTTTGGTCCTACAATGAGCAGTTCTTC. It encodes CASSLLGPAGVWSYNEQFF.

The chain recombines TRBV27 with TRBJ2-7; TRBD2 is a possible D gene (6 bases). This CDR3 is 13 amino acids long. Germline CDR1 and CDR2: MNHEY and SMNVEV (reference sequence). The V and J ends lost 2 bases and 4 bases respectively, with 9 bases between them. This chain's CDR3 is CASSLIGGYEQYF. Written as DNA, the CDR3 is TGTGCCAGCAGTTTAATAGGAGGGTACGAGCAGTACTTC.

The genes are TRBV21-1 and TRBJ2-7; the table's TRBD1 call for D was not verified on the DNA. TRBV21-1 corresponds to a pseudogene. The CDR3 extends over 11 amino acids. CDR3 loop: CARGASYEQYF. The CDR3 DNA sequence: TGTGCCAGGGGGGCTTCCTACGAGCAGTACTTC.